This TCR beta chain was recorded in a study of T cell repertoires in cytomegalovirus infection. At the level of the study: Indicated by public TCR beta signatures were CMV infection and matching HLA type.

Per germline, CDR1 SGHVS and CDR2 FNYEAQ. The CDR3 is made up of 18 amino acids. Trimming shortened V by 3 bases and J by 1 base, and 20 bases separated the two germline ends. This clonotype was counted at least ten times. Antigen: not known. In TCRdb, the reads were re-called with MiXCR into one record per CDR3 protein. The sample lists 360,000 or so distinct CDR3 sequences; about 32% were seen once. The receptor's source is a human donor in good health (CMV status not recorded). Some clones in this sample may be carry-over from other donors' samples. Source: cultured PBMCs, taken from culture after CMV antigen stimulation. The genes are TRBV7-6 and TRBJ2-3; possibly TRBD1 or TRBD2 for D (5 bases each). The CDR3 loop is CASSLRGRSLRGTDTQYF. CDR3 nucleotides: TGTGCCAGCAGCTTGAGGGGACGGAGTCTCAGGGGCACAGATACGCAGTATTTT.